One T cell receptor beta chain is described in this entry. Exclusion applied to patients with autoimmune disease history or systemic immunosuppression. The sample is drawn from a study of OX40 agonist ivuxolimab in advanced cancers. The CDR3 length is 16 residues. CDR1 and CDR2 (germline): SQVTM, ANQGSEA. Germline trimming cut 4 bases from V and 5 bases from J; bases unmatched to any gene: 13. Clones were read by immunoSEQ multiplex PCR, and TCRdb kept only the in-frame ones, dropping some. The top ten hold just over 0.75% of the sample, which has approximately 76,000 clones, about 89% seen once. The receptor's source is an adult with an advanced solid tumor such as melanoma, head and neck, liver or kidney cancer. Sequencing used CD4+ or CD8+ T cells sorted from blood, obtained in a trial of the OX40 agonist ivuxolimab. The chain uses TRBV29-1 and TRBJ2-3; 9 bases match TRBD2. The CDR3 sequence: CSVGGPPGTSLDTQYF. CDR3 DNA: TGCAGCGTTGGAGGACCCCCCGGGACTAGCCTAGATACGCAGTATTTT.